Detailed here is one TCR beta chain. This specimen belongs to a study of blood T cell repertoires in COVID-19. This CDR3 has 13 residues. Germline assignment: CDR1 SGHTA and CDR2 FQGNSA. The V end was cut by 1 base, the J end by 4 bases, with 8 bases between. Profiled with immunoSEQ multiplex PCR; TCRdb holds only in-frame clones, not every one. Among roughly 190,000 clones, around 85% were seen once, and the ten largest hold roughly 9.8%. The sequence was collected from a woman aged 55-70 years with COVID-19, enrolled during active disease. This chain connects TRBV7-2 to TRBJ2-7, with D possibly matching TRBD1 (5 bases). The sequencing sample was made of peripheral blood. The CDR3 loop is CASSLDRQYEQYF. In DNA, the CDR3 is TGTGCCAGCAGCTTAGACAGACAGTACGAGCAGTACTTC.